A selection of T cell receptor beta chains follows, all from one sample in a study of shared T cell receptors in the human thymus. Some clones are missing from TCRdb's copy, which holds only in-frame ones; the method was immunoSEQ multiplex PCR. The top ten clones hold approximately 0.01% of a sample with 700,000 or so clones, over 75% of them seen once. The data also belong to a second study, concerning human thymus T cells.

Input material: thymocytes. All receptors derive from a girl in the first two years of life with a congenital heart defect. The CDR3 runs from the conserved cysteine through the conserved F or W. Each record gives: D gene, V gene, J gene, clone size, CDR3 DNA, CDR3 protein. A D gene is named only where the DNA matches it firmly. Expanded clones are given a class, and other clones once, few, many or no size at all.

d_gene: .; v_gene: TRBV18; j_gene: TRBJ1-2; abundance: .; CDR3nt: TGTGCCAGCTCACCAGGTCTAGGATTAAATGGCTACACCTTC; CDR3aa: CASSPGLGLNGYTF
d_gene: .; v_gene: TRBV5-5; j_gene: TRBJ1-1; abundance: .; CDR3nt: TGTGCCAGCAGCATACAGAACACTGAAGCTTTCTTT; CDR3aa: CASSIQNTEAFF
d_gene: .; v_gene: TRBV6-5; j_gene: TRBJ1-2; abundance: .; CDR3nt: TGTGCCAGCAGTTCGACAGATCACTATGGCTACACCTTC; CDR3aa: CASSSTDHYGYTF
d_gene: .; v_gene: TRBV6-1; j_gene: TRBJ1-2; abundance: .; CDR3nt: TGTGCCAGCAGGATACAGGAAATTAACTATGGCTACACCTTC; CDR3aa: CASRIQEINYGYTF
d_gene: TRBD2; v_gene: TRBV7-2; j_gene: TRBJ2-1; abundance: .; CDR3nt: TGTGCCAGCAGCTTAACTGGGACTAGAACCTACAATGAGCAGTTCTTC; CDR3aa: CASSLTGTRTYNEQFF
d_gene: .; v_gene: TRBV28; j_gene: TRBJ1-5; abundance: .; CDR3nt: TGTGCCAGCAGTTTATGCTCGAGGGAAATCGTCCACGATAGCAATCAGCCCCAGCATTTT; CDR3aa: CASSLCSREIVHDSNQPQHF
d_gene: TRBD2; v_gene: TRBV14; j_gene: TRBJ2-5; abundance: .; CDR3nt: TGTGCCAGCAGCCGGTACGGACTAGCGGGGCAAGAGACCCAGTACTTC; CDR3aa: CASSRYGLAGQETQYF
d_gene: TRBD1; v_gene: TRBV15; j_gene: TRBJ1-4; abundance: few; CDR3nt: TGTGCCACCAGCGGACAGGGGGAGGAAAAACTGTTTTTT; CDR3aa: CATSGQGEEKLFF
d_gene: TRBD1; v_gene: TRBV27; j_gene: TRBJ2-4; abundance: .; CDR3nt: TGTGCCAGCAGTTTAACCGGACAGGGATTTTTTGACATTCAGTACTTC; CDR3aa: CASSLTGQGFFDIQYF
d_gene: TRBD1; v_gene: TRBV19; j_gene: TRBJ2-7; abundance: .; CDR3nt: TGTGCCAGTAGTGGGGGGTCAGGGGGCCCCTCCTACGAGCAGTACTTC; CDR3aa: CASSGGSGGPSYEQYF
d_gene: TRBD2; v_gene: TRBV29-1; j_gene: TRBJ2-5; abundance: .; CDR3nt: TGCAGCGTTGGACTACCAGCGGGGGGGCCTGGGGAGACCCAGTACTTC; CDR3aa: CSVGLPAGGPGETQYF
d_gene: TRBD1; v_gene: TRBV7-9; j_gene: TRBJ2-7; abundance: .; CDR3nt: TGTGCCAGCAGCTTATATATAGGGGGCCCCACCTACGAGCAGTACTTC; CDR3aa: CASSLYIGGPTYEQYF
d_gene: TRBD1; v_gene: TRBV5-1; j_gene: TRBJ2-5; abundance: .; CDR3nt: TGCGCCAGCAGCTATGGACAGGGAGAGACCCAGTACTTC; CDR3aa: CASSYGQGETQYF
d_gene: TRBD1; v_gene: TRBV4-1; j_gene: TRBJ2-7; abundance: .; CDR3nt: TGCGCCAGCAGCCAAGAAGCGAAGCAGGGGACAGTAGCCTACGAGCAGTACTTC; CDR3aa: CASSQEAKQGTVAYEQYF
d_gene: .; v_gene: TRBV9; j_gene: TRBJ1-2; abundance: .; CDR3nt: TGTGCCAGCAGCGTAGGAGGTATTGGTCGGGGCAGGGGCGTTTATGGCTACACCTTC; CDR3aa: CASSVGGIGRGRGVYGYTF
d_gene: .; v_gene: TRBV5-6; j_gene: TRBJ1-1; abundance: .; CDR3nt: TGTGCCAGCAGCTTGGACACGACCGGGAGGTACACTGAAGCTTTCTTT; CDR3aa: CASSLDTTGRYTEAFF
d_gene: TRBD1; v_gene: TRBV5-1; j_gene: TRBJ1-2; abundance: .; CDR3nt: TGCGCCAGCAGCATACTAGGACAGGGAAACGGCTACACCTTC; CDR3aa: CASSILGQGNGYTF
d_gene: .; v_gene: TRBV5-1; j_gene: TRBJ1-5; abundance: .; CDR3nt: TGCGCCAGCAGTCGGGGGAAGGGACTCAATCAGCCCCAGCATTTT; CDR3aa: CASSRGKGLNQPQHF
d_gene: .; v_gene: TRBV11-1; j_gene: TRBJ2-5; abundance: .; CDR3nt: TGTGCCAGCAGCTTAGCCAGTAGGGGCTTGGAGACCCAGTACTTC; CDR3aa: CASSLASRGLETQYF
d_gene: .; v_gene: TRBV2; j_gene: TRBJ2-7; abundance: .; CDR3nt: TGTGCCAGCAGTGAGAGACAGTACTACGAGCAGTACTTC; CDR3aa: CASSERQYYEQYF
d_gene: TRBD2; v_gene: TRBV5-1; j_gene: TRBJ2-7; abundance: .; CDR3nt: TGCGCCAGCAGTTTCGGACTAGCGGGGCCAGTGCACCTATCCTACGAGCAGTACTTC; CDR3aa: CASSFGLAGPVHLSYEQYF
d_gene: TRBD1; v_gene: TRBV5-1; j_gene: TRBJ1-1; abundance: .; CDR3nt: TGCGCCAGCAGCTTTAGCGGGACAGGGTTTTCAGTAGACACTGAAGCTTTCTTT; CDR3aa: CASSFSGTGFSVDTEAFF
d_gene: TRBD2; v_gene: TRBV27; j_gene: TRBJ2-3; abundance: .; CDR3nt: TGTGCCAGCAGTCTCCCCGGACCGGGACTACCCACCACAGATACGCAGTATTTT; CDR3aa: CASSLPGPGLPTTDTQYF
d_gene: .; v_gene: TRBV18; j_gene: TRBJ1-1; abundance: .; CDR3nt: TGTGCCAGCTCACCTCCAGGGGACAAGGGTCTAAGAGGAGGAACTGAAGCTTTCTTT; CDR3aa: CASSPPGDKGLRGGTEAFF
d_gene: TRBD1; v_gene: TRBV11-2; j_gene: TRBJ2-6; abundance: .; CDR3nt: TGTGCCAGCAGCTTAGCTCGGGACAGACCCTCTGGGGCCAACGTCCTGACTTTC; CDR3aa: CASSLARDRPSGANVLTF
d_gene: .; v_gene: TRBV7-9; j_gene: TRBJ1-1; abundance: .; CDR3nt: TGTGCCAGCAGCTTAGCGGGGGAGGCGTGGAGCACTGAAGCTTTCTTT; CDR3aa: CASSLAGEAWSTEAFF
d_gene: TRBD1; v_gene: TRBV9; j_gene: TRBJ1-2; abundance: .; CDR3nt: TGTGCCAGCAGCGCAACATCAGCCCGACAGGGTGGGTACTATGGCTACACCTTC; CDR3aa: CASSATSARQGGYYGYTF
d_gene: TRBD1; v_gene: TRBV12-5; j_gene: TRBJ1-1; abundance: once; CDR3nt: TGTGCTAGTGGTTTGGCCCGACCGGGACAGGGGCCGAAAAACACTGAAGCTTTCTTT; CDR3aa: CASGLARPGQGPKNTEAFF
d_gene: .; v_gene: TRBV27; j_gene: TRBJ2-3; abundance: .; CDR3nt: TGTGCCAGCAGCCGGAGGGACAGACCCACAGATACGCAGTATTTT; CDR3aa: CASSRRDRPTDTQYF
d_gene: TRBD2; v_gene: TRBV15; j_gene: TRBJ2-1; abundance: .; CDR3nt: TGTGCCACCAGCAGAGACGTCCCGGGACTAGCGGGGCCCTACAATGAGCAGTTCTTC; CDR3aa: CATSRDVPGLAGPYNEQFF
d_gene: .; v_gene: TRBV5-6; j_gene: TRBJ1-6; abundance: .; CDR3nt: TGTGCCAGCAGCTTAAATCAGCGTAATTCACCCCTCCACTTT; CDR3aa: CASSLNQRNSPLHF
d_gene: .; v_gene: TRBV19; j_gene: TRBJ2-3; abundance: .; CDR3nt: TGTGCCAGTACCCCGGTAGGGGGAAGCACAGATACGCAGTATTTT; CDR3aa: CASTPVGGSTDTQYF
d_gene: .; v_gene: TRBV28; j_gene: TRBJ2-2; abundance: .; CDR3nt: TGTGCCAGCAGTTCACGGGTTCCGGGCACCGGGGAGCTGTTTTTT; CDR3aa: CASSSRVPGTGELFF
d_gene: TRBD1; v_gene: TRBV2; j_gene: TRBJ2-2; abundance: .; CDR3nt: TGTGCCAGCAGAAACGGACAGGGGCCGAACACCGGGGAGCTGTTTTTT; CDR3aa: CASRNGQGPNTGELFF
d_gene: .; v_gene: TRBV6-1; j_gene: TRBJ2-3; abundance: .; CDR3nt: TGTGCCAGCAGTGAAGCGGGGCAGGGAAGCACAGATACGCAGTATTTT; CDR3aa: CASSEAGQGSTDTQYF
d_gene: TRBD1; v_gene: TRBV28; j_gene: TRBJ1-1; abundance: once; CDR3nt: TGTGCCAGCAGTTTATTTTTCCAGGGGGCGCGGAATACTGAAGCTTTCTTT; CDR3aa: CASSLFFQGARNTEAFF
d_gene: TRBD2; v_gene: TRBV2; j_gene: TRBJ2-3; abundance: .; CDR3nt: TGTGCCAGCAGTGATGCGTCGGGTAGCGGGGGGGCAGATACGCAGTATTTT; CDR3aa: CASSDASGSGGADTQYF
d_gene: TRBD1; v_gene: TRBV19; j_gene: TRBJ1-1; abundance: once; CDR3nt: TGTGCCAGTAGTGGGAGGAGGGAAGGGGGCGAAGCTTTCTTT; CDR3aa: CASSGRREGGEAFF
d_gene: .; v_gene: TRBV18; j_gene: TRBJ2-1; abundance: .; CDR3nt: TGTGCCAGCTCACCAGACGCGGGGTTCTACAATGAGCAGTTCTTC; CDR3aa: CASSPDAGFYNEQFF
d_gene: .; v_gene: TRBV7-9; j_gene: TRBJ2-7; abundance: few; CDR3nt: TGTGCCAGCAGCTTACAGGGGAATGGCCTCGAGCAGTACTTC; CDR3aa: CASSLQGNGLEQYF
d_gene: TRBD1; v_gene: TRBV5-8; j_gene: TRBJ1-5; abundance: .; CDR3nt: TGTGCCAGCAGCCCCAAGATCGACGGGACAGGAAGAGGAACCCAGCATTTT; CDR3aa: CASSPKIDGTGRGTQHF
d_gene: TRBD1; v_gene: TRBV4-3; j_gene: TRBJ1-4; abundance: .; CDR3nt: TGCGCCAGCAGCCAAGGACGGGACAGGGGGCTAGACGGTGAAAAACTGTTTTTT; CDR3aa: CASSQGRDRGLDGEKLFF
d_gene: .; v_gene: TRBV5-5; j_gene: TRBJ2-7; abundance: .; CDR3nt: TGTGCCAGCAGCTCGCCATTGATGCGGGCGCAGTACTTC; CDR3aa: CASSSPLMRAQYF
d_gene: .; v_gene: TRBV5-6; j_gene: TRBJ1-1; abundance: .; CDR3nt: TGTGCCAGCAGCCGACCCTGGGCCATTGAAGCTTTCTTT; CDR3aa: CASSRPWAIEAFF
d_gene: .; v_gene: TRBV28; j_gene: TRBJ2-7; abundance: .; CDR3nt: TGTGCCAGCAGTCCCCCGCCTGGAGGGGGCAAGTCTTTCTCCTACGAGCAGTACTTC; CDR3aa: CASSPPPGGGKSFSYEQYF
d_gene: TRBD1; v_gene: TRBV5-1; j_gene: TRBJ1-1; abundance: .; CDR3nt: TGCGCCAGCAGTCGAGTCCCGGGACAGGGCATGAACACTGAAGCTTTCTTT; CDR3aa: CASSRVPGQGMNTEAFF
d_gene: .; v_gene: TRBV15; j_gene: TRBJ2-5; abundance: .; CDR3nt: TGTGCCACCAGCAGAGATTTCCGGTCCCAAGAGACCCAGTACTTC; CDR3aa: CATSRDFRSQETQYF
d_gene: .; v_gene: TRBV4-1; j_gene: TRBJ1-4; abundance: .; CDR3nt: TGCGCCAGCAGCCATTTAGCCCTCCCATGGGATGAAAAACTGTTTTTT; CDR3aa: CASSHLALPWDEKLFF
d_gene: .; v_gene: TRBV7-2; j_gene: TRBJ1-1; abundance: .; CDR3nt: TGTGCGAGCAGCTTAGGTTCCAGACAGAACACTGAAGCTTTCTTT; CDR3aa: CASSLGSRQNTEAFF
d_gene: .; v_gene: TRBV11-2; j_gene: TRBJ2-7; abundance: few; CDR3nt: TGTGCCAGCAGCTTCCAGGGGTACGAGCAGTACTTC; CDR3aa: CASSFQGYEQYF
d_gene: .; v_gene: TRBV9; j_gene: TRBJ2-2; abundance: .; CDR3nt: TGTGCCAGCAGCGCCCAGGACACCGGGGAGCTGTTTTTT; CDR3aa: CASSAQDTGELFF
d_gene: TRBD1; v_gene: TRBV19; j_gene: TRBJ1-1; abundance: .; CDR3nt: TGTGCCAGCCAAGTCCCCCGGGACAGGGAGGATCACACTGAAGCTTTCTTT; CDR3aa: CASQVPRDREDHTEAFF
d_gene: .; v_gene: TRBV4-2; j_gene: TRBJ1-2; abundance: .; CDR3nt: TGTGCCAGCAGCCACCAGACAGAAGACTATGGCTACACCTTC; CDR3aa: CASSHQTEDYGYTF
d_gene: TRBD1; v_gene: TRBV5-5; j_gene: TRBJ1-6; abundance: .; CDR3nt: TGTGCCAGCAGCTTCCCCGGGACAGTACATAATTCACCCCTCCACTTT; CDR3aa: CASSFPGTVHNSPLHF
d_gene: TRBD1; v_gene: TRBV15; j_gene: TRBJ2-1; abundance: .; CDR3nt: TGTGCCACCAGCAGAGGGTTGAGGGGGCTGTTCAATGAGCAGTTCTTC; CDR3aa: CATSRGLRGLFNEQFF
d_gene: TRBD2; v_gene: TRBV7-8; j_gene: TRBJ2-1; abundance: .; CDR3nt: TGTGCCAGCAGCTTAGGTGAGATCCTGGTAGCGGGGGCCCTCAACGGGGATGAGCAGTTCTTC; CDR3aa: CASSLGEILVAGALNGDEQFF
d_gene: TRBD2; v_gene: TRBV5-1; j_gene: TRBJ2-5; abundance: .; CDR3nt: TGCGCCAGCAGCTGGCTAGCGGGGGCCTTAACCCAGTACTTC; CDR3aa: CASSWLAGALTQYF